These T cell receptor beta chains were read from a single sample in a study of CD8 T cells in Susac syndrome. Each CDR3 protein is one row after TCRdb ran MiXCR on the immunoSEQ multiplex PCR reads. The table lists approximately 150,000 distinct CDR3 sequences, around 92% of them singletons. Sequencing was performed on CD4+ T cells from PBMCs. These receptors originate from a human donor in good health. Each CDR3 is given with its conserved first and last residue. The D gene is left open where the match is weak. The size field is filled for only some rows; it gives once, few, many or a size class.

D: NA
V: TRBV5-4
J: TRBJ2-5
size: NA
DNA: TGTGCCAGCAGCTTGGCGGGGGCGCGGGCCCGAGAGACCCAGTACTTC
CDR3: CASSLAGARARETQYF

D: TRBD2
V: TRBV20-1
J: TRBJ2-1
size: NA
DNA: TGCAGTGCTAGAGATGAGGCTAGCGGGCGCCACAATGAGCAGTTCTTC
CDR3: CSARDEASGRHNEQFF

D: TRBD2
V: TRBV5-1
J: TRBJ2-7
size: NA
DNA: TGCGCCAGCAGCCGTGACAGGATCTCTAGCGGGATCCATTCTTACGAGCAGTACTTC
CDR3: CASSRDRISSGIHSYEQYF

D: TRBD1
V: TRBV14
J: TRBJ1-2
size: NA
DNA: TGTGCCAGCAGCCGATCGGGACAGGGAGTAACCTTC
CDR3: CASSRSGQGVTF

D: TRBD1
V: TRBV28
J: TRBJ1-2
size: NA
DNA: TGTGCCAGCAGCCAGTATCGGGACAGCTATGGCTACACCTTC
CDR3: CASSQYRDSYGYTF

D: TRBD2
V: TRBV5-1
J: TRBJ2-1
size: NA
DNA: TGCGCCAGCAGCTTGGGTAGCGGGGGGGCCAAAGACAATGAGCAGTTCTTC
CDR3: CASSLGSGGAKDNEQFF

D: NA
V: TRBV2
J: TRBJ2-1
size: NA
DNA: TGTGCCAGCGGTAAAGATGGAGATGAGCAGTTCTTC
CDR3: CASGKDGDEQFF

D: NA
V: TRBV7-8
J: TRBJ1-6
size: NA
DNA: TGTGCCAGCAGCTTAGCGGGTCGGAATTCACCCCTCCACTTT
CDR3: CASSLAGRNSPLHF

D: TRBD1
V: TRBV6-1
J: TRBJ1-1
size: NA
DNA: TGTGCCAGCAGAAGGGGGCAGGAGGGAAACACTGAAGCTTTCTTT
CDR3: CASRRGQEGNTEAFF

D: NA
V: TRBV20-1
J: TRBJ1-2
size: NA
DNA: TGCAGTGCTAGAGAAGAAAACAGGCCCTATGGCTACACCTTC
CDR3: CSAREENRPYGYTF

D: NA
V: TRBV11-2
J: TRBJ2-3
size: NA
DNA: TGTGCCAGCAGCCTAGGGGGGTATAGCGAGACGCAGTATTTT
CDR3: CASSLGGYSETQYF

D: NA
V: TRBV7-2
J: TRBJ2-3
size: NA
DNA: TGTGCCAGCAGCTCCCTTCCGCAGACAGATACGCAGTATTTT
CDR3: CASSSLPQTDTQYF

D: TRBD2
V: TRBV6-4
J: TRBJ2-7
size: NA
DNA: TGTGCCAGCAATACCATAGCGGGAGGGTCCTACGAGCAGTACTTC
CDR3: CASNTIAGGSYEQYF

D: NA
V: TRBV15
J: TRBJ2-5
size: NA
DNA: TGTGCCACCAGCAGAGATATGAGGGAGACCCAGTACTTC
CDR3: CATSRDMRETQYF

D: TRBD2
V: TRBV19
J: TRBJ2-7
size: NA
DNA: TGTGCCAGTAGTAAAACCTCGACTAGCGGAGCCTACGAGCAGTACTTC
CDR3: CASSKTSTSGAYEQYF

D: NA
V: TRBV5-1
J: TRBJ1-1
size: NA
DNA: TGCGCCAGCAGCTTGCAGGGGAGAGGAACTGAAGTTTTCTTT
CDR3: CASSLQGRGTEVFF

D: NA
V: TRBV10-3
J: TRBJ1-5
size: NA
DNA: TGTGCCATCAGTAAGGACAGCTATCAGCCCCAGCATTTT
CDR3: CAISKDSYQPQHF

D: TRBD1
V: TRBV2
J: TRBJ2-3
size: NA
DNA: TGTGCCAGCAGCCAGACAGGGGGAGGTACAGATACGCAGTATTTT
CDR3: CASSQTGGGTDTQYF

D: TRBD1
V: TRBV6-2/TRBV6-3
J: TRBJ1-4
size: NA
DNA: TGTGCCAGCAGTTCCCCGCCGACAGGGAATGAAAAACTGTTTTTT
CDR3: CASSSPPTGNEKLFF

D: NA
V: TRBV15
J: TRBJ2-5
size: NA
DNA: TGTGCCACCAGCATTACGTCGGAGACCCAGTACTTC
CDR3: CATSITSETQYF

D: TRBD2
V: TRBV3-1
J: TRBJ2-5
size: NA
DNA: TGTGCCAGCAGCCAAAGCGGGGGGCGAGAGACCCAGTACTTC
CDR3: CASSQSGGRETQYF

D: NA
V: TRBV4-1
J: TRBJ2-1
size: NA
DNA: TGCGCCAGCAGCCAAGTGAACCTAGTCTCCTACAATGAGCAGTTCTTC
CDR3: CASSQVNLVSYNEQFF

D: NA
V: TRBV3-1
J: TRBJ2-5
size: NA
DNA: TGTGCCAGCAGCCCTCTTGCTTTAGAGACCCAGTACTTC
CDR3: CASSPLALETQYF

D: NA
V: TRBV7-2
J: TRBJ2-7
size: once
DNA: TGTGCCAGCAGCTTAGTGGACTCTACTTACGAGCAGTACTTC
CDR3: CASSLVDSTYEQYF

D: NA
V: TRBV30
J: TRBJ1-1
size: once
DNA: TGTGCCTGGAGAGCCGGGCCCTCGAACACTGAAGCTTTCTTT
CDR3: CAWRAGPSNTEAFF

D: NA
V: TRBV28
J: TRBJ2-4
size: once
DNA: TGTGCCAGCAGTACCGGGACTGAAGCCAAAAACATTCAGTACTTC
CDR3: CASSTGTEAKNIQYF

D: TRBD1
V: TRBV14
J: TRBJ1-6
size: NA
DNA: TGTGCCAGCAGCCAAGGAGGGGGCGATTCACCCCTCCACTTT
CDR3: CASSQGGGDSPLHF

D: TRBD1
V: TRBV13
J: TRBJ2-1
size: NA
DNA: TGTGCCAGCACTTTCTGGAGGACAGGTGGGACCAATGAGCAGTTCTTC
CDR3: CASTFWRTGGTNEQFF

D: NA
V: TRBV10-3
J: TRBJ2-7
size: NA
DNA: TGTGCCATCGGGGGCGACAGATCCTACGAGCAGTACTTC
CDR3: CAIGGDRSYEQYF

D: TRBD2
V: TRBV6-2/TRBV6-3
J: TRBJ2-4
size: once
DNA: TGTGCCAGCAGAAGCGGGATCCTCAAAAACATTCAGTACTTC
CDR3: CASRSGILKNIQYF

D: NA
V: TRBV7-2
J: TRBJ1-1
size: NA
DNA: TGTGCCAGCAGCTTTTTATCCAACACTGAAGCTTTCTTT
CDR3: CASSFLSNTEAFF

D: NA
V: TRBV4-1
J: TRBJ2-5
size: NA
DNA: TGCGCCAGCGCCTTCCGGACCACCCAAGAGACCCAGTACTTC
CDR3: CASAFRTTQETQYF

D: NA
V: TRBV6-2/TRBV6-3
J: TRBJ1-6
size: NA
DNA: TGTGCCAGCAGTTACTCGAGGCACCGCTCCTATAATTCACCCCTCCACTTT
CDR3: CASSYSRHRSYNSPLHF

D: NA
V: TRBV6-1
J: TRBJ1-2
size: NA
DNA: TGTGCCAGCGGGGTTGGGCAGGGATCGGGAGGCTACACCTTC
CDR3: CASGVGQGSGGYTF

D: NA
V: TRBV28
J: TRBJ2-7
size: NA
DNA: TGTGCCAGCGTCAGGGCGGGCAGCTCCTACGAGCAGTACTTC
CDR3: CASVRAGSSYEQYF

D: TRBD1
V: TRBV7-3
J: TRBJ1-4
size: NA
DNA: TGTGCCAGCAGCTCAGGACAGGGTGAAAAACTGTTTTTT
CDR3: CASSSGQGEKLFF